These 11 T cell receptor beta chains were sequenced from one sample in a study of blood T cell repertoires in COVID-19. Profiling relied on immunoSEQ multiplex PCR, and the TCRdb table lists in-frame clones only, not all of them. The sample contains 300,000 or so clones, more than 75% of which appear only once. Sequencing was carried out using PBMCs or T cells enriched from blood (not recorded which). The receptors derive from a woman younger than 30 who had recovered from COVID-19.

This chain links TRBV7-9 with TRBJ2-7; TRBD2 matches at 9 bases. The CDR3 runs to 14 residues. Germline CDR1 SEHNR, CDR2 FQNEAQ (reference sequence). V shed 4 bases and J 2 bases; nucleotides not matched to a gene: 3. The CDR3 spells CASSSIAGAYEQYF. CDR3 nucleotides: TGTGCCAGCAGCTCGATAGCGGGGGCCTACGAGCAGTACTTC.

The chain links TRBV5-5 to TRBJ2-7; D call uncertain. This CDR3 spans 16 amino acids. Germline CDR1 and CDR2: SGHKS and YYEKEE (reference sequence). Trimming left V 0 bases short and J 4 bases short, with 17 bases between. CDR3 in amino acids: CASSLAASNDGYEQYF. CDR3 in DNA: TGTGCCAGCAGCTTGGCTGCAAGCAATGACGGGTACGAGCAGTACTTC.

The chain carries TRBV4-2 and TRBJ1-5; tentatively, D is TRBD1 (6 bases). Germline CDR1 reads LGHNA; CDR2 reads YNFKEQ. This CDR3 is 15 amino acids long. The germline V and J ends were trimmed by 0 bases and 6 bases, with 12 bases remaining between them. The chain's CDR3 is CASSQESGGSQPQHF. The DNA of the CDR3 is TGTGCCAGCAGCCAAGAGAGCGGGGGCTCTCAGCCCCAGCATTTT.

This clone is a singleton in its sample. The rearrangement joins TRBV24-1 to TRBJ2-1; TRBD2 aligns across 10 bases. Germline CDR1 and CDR2: KGHDR and SFDVKD. The CDR3 runs 15 residues. V lost 7 bases and J lost 7; bases outside the gene matches: 9. The CDR3 loop reads CATSLGASGGNEQFF. DNA of the CDR3: TGTGCCACCAGCCTCGGGGCTAGCGGGGGTAATGAGCAGTTCTTC.

CDR3 coding DNA: TGTGCCAGCAGCTCTGGACTAGCGGAGATAAAAGAGACCCAGTACTTC. Amino acids: CASSSGLAEIKETQYF. The V call is TRBV5-8, the J call TRBJ2-5; TRBD2 matches 10 bases. The germline V gene encodes CDR1 SGHTS and CDR2 YDEGEE. V gave up 3 bases and J gave up 3 bases; unmatched junction bases: 8. The CDR3 loop spans 16 amino acids.

The rearrangement joins TRBV7-2 to TRBJ2-5; no definite D call. The CDR3 loop spans 13 amino acids. Trimming shortened V by 3 bases and J by 5 bases, and 10 bases separated the two germline ends. From germline, CDR1 is SGHTA and CDR2 FQGNSA. Here the CDR3 reads CASSLESLETQYF. Here the CDR3 DNA reads TGTGCCAGCAGCTTGGAGTCTTTGGAGACCCAGTACTTC.

This clone has only a few counts. The J gene is TRBJ2-1, the V gene TRBV18, with 11 bases that match TRBD1. V trimming: 2 bases; J trimming: 8 bases; junction bases outside the gene matches: 5. The germline V gene encodes CDR1 KGHSH and CDR2 LQKENI. The CDR3 covers 15 residues. The CDR3 DNA reads TGTGCCAGCTCACCAGGGACAGGGGGGAACGATGAGCAGTTCTTC. This encodes CASSPGTGGNDEQFF.

The chain combines TRBV28 with TRBJ1-1; 10 bases line up with TRBD1. Losses at the gene ends were 3 bases for V and 5 bases for J; bases not matched to a gene: 9. This CDR3 contains 16 residues. Germline V gives CDR1 MDHEN, CDR2 SYDVKM. DNA of the CDR3: TGTGCCAGCAGTTTTGCAGGGACAGGGGCTCAGACTGAAGCTTTCTTT. Encoded protein: CASSFAGTGAQTEAFF.

This sequence joins TRBV2 and TRBJ1-1; D might be TRBD1 (6 bases). CDR1 and CDR2 from the germline V gene are SNHLY and FYNNEI. V lost 6 bases and J lost 1, with 15 bases in between. The CDR3 contains 15 residues. CDR3 amino acids: CASRGGGTPNTEAFF. The CDR3 nucleotides are TGTGCCAGCAGGGGAGGGGGGACGCCGAACACTGAAGCTTTCTTT. Variable domain in full (rest from reference TRBV2 and TRBJ1-1): EPEVTQTPSHQVTQMGQEVILRCVPISNHLYFYWYRQILGQKVEFLVSFYNNEISEKSEIFDDQFSVERPDGSNFTLKIRSTKLEDSAMYFCASRGGGTPNTEAFFGQGTRLTVV.

Only one count was recorded for this clone. J is TRBJ1-5 and V is TRBV27, with a weak D call TRBD1 (6 bases). CDR3 size: 15 residues. Trimming removed 7 bases from V and 5 bases from J, with 18 bases in between. Looked up from germline, CDR1 is MNHEY and CDR2 is SMNVEV (reference sequence). The CDR3 DNA follows: TGTGCCAGCACCCCCACCGCGGGGGCCTATCAGCCCCAGCATTTT. It specifies CASTPTAGAYQPQHF.

The count of this clone is one. The chain recombines TRBV29-1 with TRBJ2-7; TRBD1 matches at 7 bases. V shed 5 bases and J 3 bases; nucleotides not matched to a gene: 4. This CDR3 contains 12 residues. From germline, CDR1 is SQVTM and CDR2 ANQGSEA. The CDR3 reads CSVRDSSYEQYF. The DNA for the CDR3 is TGCAGCGTTCGGGACAGCAGCTACGAGCAGTACTTC.